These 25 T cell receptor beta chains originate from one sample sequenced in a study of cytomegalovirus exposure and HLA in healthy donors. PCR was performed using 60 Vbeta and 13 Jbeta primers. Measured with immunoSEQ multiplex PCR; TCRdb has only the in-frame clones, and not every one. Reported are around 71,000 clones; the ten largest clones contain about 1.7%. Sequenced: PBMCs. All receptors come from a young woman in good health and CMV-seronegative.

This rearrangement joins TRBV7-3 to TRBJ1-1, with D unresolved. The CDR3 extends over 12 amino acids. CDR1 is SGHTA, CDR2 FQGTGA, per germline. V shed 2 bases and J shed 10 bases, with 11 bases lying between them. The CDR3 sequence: CASSLEGGLAFF. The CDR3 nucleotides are TGTGCCAGCAGCTTAGAGGGAGGGCTAGCTTTCTTT.

The CDR3 loop is CASRRGGAGANVLTF. DNA of the CDR3: TGTGCCAGCAGGAGAGGGGGCGCTGGGGCCAACGTCCTGACTTTC. The J gene is TRBJ2-6, the V gene TRBV6-5; TRBD1 matches at 7 bases. This CDR3 contains 15 residues. Germline CDR1 is MNHEY and CDR2 is SVGAGI. With V trimmed by 6 bases and J by 2 bases, 4 bases remained unmatched.

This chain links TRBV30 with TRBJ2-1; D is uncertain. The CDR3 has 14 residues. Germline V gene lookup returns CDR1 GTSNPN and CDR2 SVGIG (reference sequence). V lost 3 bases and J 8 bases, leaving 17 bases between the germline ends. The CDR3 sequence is CAWSPAAEAHEQFF. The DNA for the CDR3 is TGTGCCTGGAGCCCTGCGGCAGAGGCCCATGAGCAGTTCTTC.

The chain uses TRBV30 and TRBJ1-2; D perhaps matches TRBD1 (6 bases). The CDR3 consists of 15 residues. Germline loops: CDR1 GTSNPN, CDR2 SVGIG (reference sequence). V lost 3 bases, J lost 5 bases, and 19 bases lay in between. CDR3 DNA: TGTGCCTGGAGGGGGGCCGACAGGCCGAGGTATGGCTACACCTTC. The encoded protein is CAWRGADRPRYGYTF.

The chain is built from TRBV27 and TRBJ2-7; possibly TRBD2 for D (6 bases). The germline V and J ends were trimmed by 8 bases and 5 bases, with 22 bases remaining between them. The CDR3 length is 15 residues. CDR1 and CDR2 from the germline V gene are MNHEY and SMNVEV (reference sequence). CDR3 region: CASVASGTANHEQYF. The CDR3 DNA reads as TGTGCCAGCGTTGCTTCAGGGACTGCGAACCACGAGCAGTACTTC.

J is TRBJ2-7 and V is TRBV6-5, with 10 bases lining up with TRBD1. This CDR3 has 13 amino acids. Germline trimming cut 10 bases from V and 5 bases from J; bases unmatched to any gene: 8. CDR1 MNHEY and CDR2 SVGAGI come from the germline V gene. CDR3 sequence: CATLGTGENEQYF. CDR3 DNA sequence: TGTGCCACCCTTGGGACAGGGGAAAACGAGCAGTACTTC.

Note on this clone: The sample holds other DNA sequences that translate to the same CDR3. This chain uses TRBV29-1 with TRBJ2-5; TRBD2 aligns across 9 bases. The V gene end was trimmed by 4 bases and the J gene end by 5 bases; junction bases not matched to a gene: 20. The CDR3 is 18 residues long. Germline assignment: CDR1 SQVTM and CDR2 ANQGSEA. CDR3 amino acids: CSVATGAGTSKHSETQYF. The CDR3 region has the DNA TGCAGCGTTGCAACAGGGGCTGGGACTAGCAAGCACAGTGAGACCCAGTACTTC.

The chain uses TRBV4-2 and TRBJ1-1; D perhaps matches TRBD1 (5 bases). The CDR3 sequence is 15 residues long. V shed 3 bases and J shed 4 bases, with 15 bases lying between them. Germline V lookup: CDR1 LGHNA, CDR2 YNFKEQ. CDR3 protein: CASSHAKGYSTEAFF. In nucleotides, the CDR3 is TGTGCCAGCAGCCACGCCAAGGGGTATAGCACTGAAGCTTTCTTT.

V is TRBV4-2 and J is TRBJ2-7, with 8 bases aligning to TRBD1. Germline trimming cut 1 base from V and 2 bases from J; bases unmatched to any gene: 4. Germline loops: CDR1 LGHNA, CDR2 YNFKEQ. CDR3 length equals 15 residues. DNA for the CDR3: TGTGCCAGCAGCCAAGGACAGGGGTCTGCCTACGAGCAGTACTTC. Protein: CASSQGQGSAYEQYF.

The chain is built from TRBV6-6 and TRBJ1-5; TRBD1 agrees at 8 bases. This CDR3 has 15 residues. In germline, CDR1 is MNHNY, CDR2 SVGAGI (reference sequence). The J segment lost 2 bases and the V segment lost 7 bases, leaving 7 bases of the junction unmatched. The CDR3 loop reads CASTHDRGGNQPQHF. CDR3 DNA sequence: TGTGCCAGCACCCACGACAGGGGTGGCAATCAGCCCCAGCATTTT.

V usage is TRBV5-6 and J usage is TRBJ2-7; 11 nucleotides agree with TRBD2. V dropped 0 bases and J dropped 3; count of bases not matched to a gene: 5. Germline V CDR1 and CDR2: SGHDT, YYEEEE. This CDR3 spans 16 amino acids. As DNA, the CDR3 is TGTGCCAGCAGCTTGGGGGGGACTAGCGGTCTCTACGAGCAGTACTTC. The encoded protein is CASSLGGTSGLYEQYF.

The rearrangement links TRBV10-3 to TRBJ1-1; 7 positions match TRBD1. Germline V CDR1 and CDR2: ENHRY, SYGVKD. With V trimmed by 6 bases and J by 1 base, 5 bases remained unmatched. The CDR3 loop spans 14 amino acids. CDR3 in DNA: TGTGCCATCAGCCCGGGACAGCAGAACACTGAAGCTTTCTTT. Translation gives CAISPGQQNTEAFF.

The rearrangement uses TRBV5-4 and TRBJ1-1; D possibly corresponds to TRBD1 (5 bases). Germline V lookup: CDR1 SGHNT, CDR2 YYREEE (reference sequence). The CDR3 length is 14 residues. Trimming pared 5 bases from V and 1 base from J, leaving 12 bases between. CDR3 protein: CASRIVGANTEAFF. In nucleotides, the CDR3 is TGTGCCAGCAGGATTGTAGGGGCGAACACTGAAGCTTTCTTT.

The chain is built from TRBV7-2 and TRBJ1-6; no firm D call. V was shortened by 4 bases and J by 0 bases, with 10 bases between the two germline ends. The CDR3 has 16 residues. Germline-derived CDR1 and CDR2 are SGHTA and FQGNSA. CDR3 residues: CASSSMVSSYNSPLHF. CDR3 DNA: TGTGCCAGCAGCTCAATGGTGAGCTCCTATAATTCACCCCTCCACTTT.

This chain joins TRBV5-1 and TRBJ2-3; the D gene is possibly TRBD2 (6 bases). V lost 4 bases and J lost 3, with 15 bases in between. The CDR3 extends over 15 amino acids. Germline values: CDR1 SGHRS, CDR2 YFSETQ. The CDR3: CASSSTPGVTDTQYF. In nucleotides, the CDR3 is TGCGCCAGCAGCAGCACCCCGGGAGTTACAGATACGCAGTATTTT.

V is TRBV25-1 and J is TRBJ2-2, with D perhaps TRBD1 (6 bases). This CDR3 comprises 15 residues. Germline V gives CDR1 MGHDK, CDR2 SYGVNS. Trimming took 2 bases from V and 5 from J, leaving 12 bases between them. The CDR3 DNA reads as TGTGCCAGCAGTGAAGGACAGAAAATAACCGGGGAGCTGTTTTTT. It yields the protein CASSEGQKITGELFF.

CDR3 nucleotides: TGTGCCAGCACCTTACAGGGAGCGAGCTATGGCTACACCTTC. This sequence encodes CASTLQGASYGYTF. The V and J genes are TRBV5-4 and TRBJ1-2; tentatively, D is TRBD1 (6 bases). Germline CDR1 SGHNT, CDR2 YYREEE (reference sequence). V lost 6 bases and J 4 bases, leaving 16 bases between the germline ends. The CDR3 totals 14 residues.

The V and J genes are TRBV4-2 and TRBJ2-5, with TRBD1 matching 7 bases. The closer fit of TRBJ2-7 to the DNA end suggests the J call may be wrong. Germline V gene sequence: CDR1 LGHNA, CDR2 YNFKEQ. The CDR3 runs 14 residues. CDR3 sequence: CASSQTGDPYEQYF. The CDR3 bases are TGTGCCAGCAGCCAAACAGGGGACCCCTACGAGCAGTACTTC.

This CDR3 is CASSFQGGDEQFF. The CDR3 nucleotides are TGTGCCAGCAGCTTCCAGGGTGGGGATGAGCAGTTCTTC. V gene TRBV11-1 combines with J gene TRBJ2-1; tentative D call: TRBD1 (5 bases). V was pared by 3 bases and J by 8 bases, with 11 bases between. Germline V gene sequence: CDR1 SGHAT, CDR2 FQDESV (reference sequence). This CDR3 has 13 residues. The entire variable domain, with the rest obtained from reference TRBV11-1 and TRBJ2-1, is as follows: EAEVAQSPRYKITEKSQAVAFWCDPISGHATLYWYRQILGQGPELLVQFQDESVVDDSQLPKDRFSAERLKGVDSTLKIQPAELGDSAMYLCASSFQGGDEQFFGPGTRLTVL.

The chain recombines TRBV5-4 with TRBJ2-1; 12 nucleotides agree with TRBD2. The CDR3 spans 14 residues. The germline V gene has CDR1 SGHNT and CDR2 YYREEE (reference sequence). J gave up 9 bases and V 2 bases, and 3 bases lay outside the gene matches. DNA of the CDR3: TGTGCCAGCAGCTTTAGACTAGCGGGGGCTGAGCAGTTCTTC. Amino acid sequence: CASSFRLAGAEQFF.

In DNA, the CDR3 is TGTGCCAGCAGCCAAGGGGGTAACTATGGCTACACCTTC. It yields the protein CASSQGGNYGYTF. The chain combines TRBV9 with TRBJ1-2; a weak D match, TRBD1 (6 bases). CDR3 size: 13 residues. The V and J ends lost 4 bases and 1 base respectively, with 8 bases between them. The V gene's germline CDR1 is SGDLS and CDR2 YYNGEE.

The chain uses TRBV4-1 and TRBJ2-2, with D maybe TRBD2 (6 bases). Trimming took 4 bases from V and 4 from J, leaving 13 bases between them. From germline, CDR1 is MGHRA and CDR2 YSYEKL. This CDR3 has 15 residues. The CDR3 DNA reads TGCGCCAGCAGCCTAGCGGTGGGGGGCACCGGGGAGCTGTTTTTT. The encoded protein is CASSLAVGGTGELFF.

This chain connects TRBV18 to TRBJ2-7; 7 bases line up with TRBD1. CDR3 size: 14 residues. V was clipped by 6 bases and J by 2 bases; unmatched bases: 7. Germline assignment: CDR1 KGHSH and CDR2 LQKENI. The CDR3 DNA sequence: TGTGCCAGCTCCCAAGGACAGGTAGCCTACGAGCAGTACTTC. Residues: CASSQGQVAYEQYF.

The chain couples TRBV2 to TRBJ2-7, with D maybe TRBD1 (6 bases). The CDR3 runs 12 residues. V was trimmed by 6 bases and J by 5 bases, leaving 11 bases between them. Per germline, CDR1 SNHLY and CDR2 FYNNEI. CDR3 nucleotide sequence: TGTGCCAGCAGCAACCGGGACAACGAGCAGTACTTC. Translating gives CASSNRDNEQYF.

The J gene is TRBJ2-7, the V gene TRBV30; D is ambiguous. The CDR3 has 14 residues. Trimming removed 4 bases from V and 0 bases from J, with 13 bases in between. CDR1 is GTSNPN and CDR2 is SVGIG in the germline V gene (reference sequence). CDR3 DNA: TGTGCCTGGACCCGGAGCTCGAGCTCCTACGAGCAGTACTTC. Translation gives CAWTRSSSSYEQYF.